A single T cell receptor (beta chain) is shown here with its context. This clone was found a few times. Its antigen has not been determined. Within one base of it there is no much larger clone, and no base qualities were kept. The entire amount of isolated RNA was reverse transcribed using the High Capacity cDNA Reverse Transcription Kit, so the sequenced TCRB transcripts were expressed ones. Deep immunoSEQ sequencing was applied to naive, central memory and regulatory T cell samples, giving an average of roughly 3.5 million total reads per sample. Sorted cells were lysed in RLT buffer, and RNA was extracted using DNase-treated RNeasy Micro or Mini kits according to cell number. To prevent cross-contamination, each cell subset was processed individually, whereas patient and healthy donor samples were processed jointly. The immunoSEQ multiplex PCR was used to amplify TCRB sequences from cDNA, generating 87-bp fragments that spanned the CDR3 region. Sequencing of the amplicons was done on the Illumina HiSeq platform. On the study's bioinformatics: Synthetic template baselines were used to correct PCR bias computationally, reads within Hamming distance 2 were collapsed together, and singletons that could not be merged were discarded. Reads were aligned to IMGT to assign V, D and J genes, CDR3 length, and insertions or deletions at six rearrangement sites. Within each subset, clonotype counts were normalized to sorted cell number, and only after that were true diversity and Gini coefficients computed with the tcR R package. The overlap coefficient, calculated on TCRB nucleotide sequences, was used to quantify repertoire sharing. Out-of-frame TCRB sequences from naive cells were analyzed to stand in for the pre-selection repertoire. Imported from immuneACCESS, the table was reduced by TCRdb to in-frame sequences with V and J called. These copies leave out some clones; in studies compared against another copy, an unresolved V gene accounts for under half, and the cause of the remainder is not known. That table gives V, J and clone size, and the DNA gave D and trimming. In this sample the table shows some 660,000 clones, around 15% of which occur a single time. The biggest ten clones account for just under 0.04% of the sample.

The sample comes from a study of beta chain features in type 1 diabetes (dated by TCRdb to the late 2010s). With respect to the entire study: No differences in mean age, gender distribution, total cell number or subset yield were found between patients and healthy donors. In the study, recently diagnosed type 1 diabetes patients and matched healthy donors were compared on the TCRB repertoires of their sorted circulating CD4+ T cell subsets. Regulatory and stem cell-like memory subsets were obtained from only 8 patients and roughly 8 healthy donors, while naive and central memory subsets were obtained from all 28 donors. A total of about 100,000,000 sorted cells were examined across all samples, and RNA yield correlated strongly with the number of cells per subset.

Study-level results and caveats: At VDJ recombination sites, patients with type 1 diabetes made fewer insertions and deleted more nucleotides, a pattern implying thymic rearrangement abnormalities. A moderate but significant shortening of TCRB CDR3 length was observed in type 1 diabetes patients in all four CD4+ subsets. Naive, central memory and regulatory TCRB repertoires appeared more similar among patients than among healthy donors. Shorter templates might be favored by PCR, yet because patient and control samples were amplified and corrected together, any such skew would affect both groups equally. Because cDNA was sequenced instead of genomic DNA, activated cells with high expression could be over-represented, although the groups did not differ in activation or CD3 levels. HLA sub-analyses involved small numbers of individuals, so any influence of HLA type on TCRB rearrangement remained unresolved.

Cut back by 2 bases and 2 bases, the V and J ends lie 12 bases apart. Per the germline V gene, MDHEN is the CDR1 and SYDVKM is the CDR2. The CDR3, cysteine through phenylalanine, is 15 amino acids long. Solely the CDR3 DNA is kept, with 45 bases framed from the first base. A single peripheral blood draw of around 0.11 L on average was collected from each donor into heparinised tubes. A BD FACSAria II and a panel including CD45RO, CCR7, CD25, CD127, CD95 and CD27 were used to sort naive, central memory, regulatory and stem cell-like memory CD4+ T cells. Every sorted population had a purity above 95%. Right away, PBMCs were isolated by Lymphoprep density gradient centrifugation and were stained directly, with no culture step. To minimize batch effects, samples were stained and sorted in pairs, one healthy donor with one patient per experiment.

The sequence came from a young man with type 1 diabetes. Sequencing input: naive CD4+ T cells from blood. According to the study, the label for this sample's cell subset or site signals: true naive CD4+ T cells. The sequence joins TRBV28 to TRBJ1-2; matching of 5 bases hints at TRBD1 as the D gene. The CDR3 corresponds to CASSLSPGYNYGYTF. The DNA sequence reads TGTGCCAGCAGTTTAAGCCCAGGGTACAACTATGGCTACACCTTC.